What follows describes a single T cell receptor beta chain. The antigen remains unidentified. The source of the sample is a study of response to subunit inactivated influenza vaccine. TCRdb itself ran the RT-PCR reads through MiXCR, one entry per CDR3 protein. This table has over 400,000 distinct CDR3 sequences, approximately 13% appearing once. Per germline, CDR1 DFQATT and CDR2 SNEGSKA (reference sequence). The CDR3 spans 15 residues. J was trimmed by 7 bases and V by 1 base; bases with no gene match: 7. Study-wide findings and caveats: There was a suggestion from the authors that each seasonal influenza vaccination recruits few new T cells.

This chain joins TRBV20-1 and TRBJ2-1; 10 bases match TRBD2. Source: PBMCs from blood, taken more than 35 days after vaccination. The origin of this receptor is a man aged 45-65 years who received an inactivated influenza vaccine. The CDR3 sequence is CSARGQAGGVNEQFF. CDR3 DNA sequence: TGCAGTGCTAGAGGTCAAGCGGGGGGGGTGAATGAGCAGTTCTTC.